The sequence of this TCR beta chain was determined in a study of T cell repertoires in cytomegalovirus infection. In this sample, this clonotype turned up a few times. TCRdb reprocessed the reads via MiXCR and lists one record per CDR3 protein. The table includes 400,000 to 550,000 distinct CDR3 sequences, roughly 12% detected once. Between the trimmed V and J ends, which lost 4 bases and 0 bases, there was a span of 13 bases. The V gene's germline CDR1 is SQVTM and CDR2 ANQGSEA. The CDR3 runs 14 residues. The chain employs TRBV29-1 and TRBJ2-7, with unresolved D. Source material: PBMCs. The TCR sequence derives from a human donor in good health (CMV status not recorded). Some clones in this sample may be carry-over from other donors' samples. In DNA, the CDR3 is TGCAGCGTTGGACCCTCTAGACGCTCCTACGAGCAGTACTTC. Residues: CSVGPSRRSYEQYF.